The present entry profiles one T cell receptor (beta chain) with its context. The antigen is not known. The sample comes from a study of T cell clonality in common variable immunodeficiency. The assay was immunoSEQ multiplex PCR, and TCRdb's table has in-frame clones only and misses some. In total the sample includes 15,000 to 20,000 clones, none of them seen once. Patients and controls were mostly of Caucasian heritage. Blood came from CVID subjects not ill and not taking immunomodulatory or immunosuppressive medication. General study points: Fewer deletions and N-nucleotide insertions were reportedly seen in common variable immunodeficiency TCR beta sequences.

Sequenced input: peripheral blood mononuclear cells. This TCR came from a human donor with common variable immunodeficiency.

The CDR3 bases that were read are TGTGCCAGCAGTGAAGCTCCCGGGACAGTCTTTGGC. It translates to CASSEAPGTVFG. The entire CDR3 protein is CASSEAPGTVFGYTF. The V and J genes are TRBV2 and TRBJ1-2; 7 bases map to TRBD1. The read ends 3 residues shy of where the CDR3 ends; the end is completed using the germline J gene. Trimming at V came to 0 bases and at J to 7 bases, leaving 8 bases not matched to a gene. Germline CDR1 reads SNHLY; CDR2 reads FYNNEI. The CDR3 has 15 amino acids.